The T cell receptor beta chain described here comes from a study of T cells in Graves' hyperthyroidism and ophthalmopathy. Overall study findings and caveats: Blood also showed most of the thyroid clonotypes that were expanded above 0.001. Separation of ophthalmopathy from stable hyperthyroidism was achieved by a 13 V-J model.

With 0 bases removed from V and 4 bases from J, the gap between germline ends came to 14 bases. The CDR3 has 16 residues. Germline values: CDR1 SGHRS, CDR2 YFSETQ. This clonotype came up many times. Its cognate antigen is unknown. PBMCs came from 10 ml fresh peripheral blood. Regions amplified from RNA transcripts were the TCR beta CDR3 regions. When the TCR CDR3 underwent first-round RT-PCR, the HTBI primer set was used. Via MiXCR, TCRdb re-called the multiplex PCR reads, giving one row per CDR3 protein. This repertoire shows some 560,000 distinct CDR3 sequences, 14% found once; its top ten account for 14%.

Sequencing was carried out using blood. The V call is TRBV5-1, the J call TRBJ2-1; tentative D call: TRBD2 (6 bases). The sequence came from a woman aged 35 to 49 with Graves' hyperthyroidism. In nucleotides, the CDR3 is TGCGCCAGCAGCTTGGGGGGCGGAGGGATTTACAATGAGCAGTTCTTC. This encodes CASSLGGGGIYNEQFF.